This is a list of T cell receptor beta chains from one sample in a study of T cells in localized non-small cell lung cancer. Clones were sequenced by immunoSEQ multiplex PCR, and TCRdb holds only the in-frame ones, with some missing. The sample includes some 50,000 clones, about 87% of them seen just once. Sequenced here: PBMCs, sampled before any cancer treatment. The receptors originated from a female donor with stage II lung adenocarcinoma. CDR3s include the opening cysteine and the closing phenylalanine or tryptophan. The D gene is left open where the match is weak. Size is stated for part of the rows, as once, few or many counts, or as a class when the clone is expanded.

d_call | clone_size | j_call | v_call | cdr3_nt | cdr3_aa
NA | NA | TRBJ2-3 | TRBV12-2 | TGTGCAAGTCGCGGTGCGGCTCTAGGGGCCAAGGATACGCAGTATTTT | CASRGAALGAKDTQYF
TRBD1 | NA | TRBJ2-7 | TRBV13 | TGTGCCAGCAGCATGACGGGACAGAGCTCCTACGAGCAGTACTTC | CASSMTGQSSYEQYF
NA | few | TRBJ1-2 | TRBV29-1 | TGCAGCGTTGGGGACCACAACTATGGCTACACCTTC | CSVGDHNYGYTF
NA | NA | TRBJ2-7 | TRBV2 | TGTGCCAGCAGTGAACGGCGGGGCAACTACGAGCAGTACTTC | CASSERRGNYEQYF
NA | NA | TRBJ1-1 | TRBV10-1 | TGCGCCAGCAGTGAGGCGGGTCAGGAGGCTGAAGCTTTCTTT | CASSEAGQEAEAFF
TRBD2 | NA | TRBJ2-7 | TRBV7-9 | TGTGCCGCCGCGGGAGGGGGAATCACCTACGAGCAGTACTTC | CAAAGGGITYEQYF
NA | NA | TRBJ2-2 | TRBV5-1 | TGCGCCAGCAGCTTGGGGGAAATAGCGGTTCCCGGGGAGCTGTTTTTT | CASSLGEIAVPGELFF
NA | once | TRBJ1-6 | TRBV19 | TGTGCCAGTAGTATCGGCCAGGGGAGCTCCTATAATTCACCCCTCCACTTT | CASSIGQGSSYNSPLHF
NA | NA | TRBJ2-3 | TRBV11-3 | TGTGCCAGCAGCTTAGAGGGGCAGTATCAAGATACGCAGTATTTT | CASSLEGQYQDTQYF
NA | few | TRBJ1-6 | TRBV10-2 | TGCGCCAGCAGGGTCGACATGGACGATTCACCCCTCCACTTT | CASRVDMDDSPLHF
NA | NA | TRBJ2-5 | TRBV18 | TGTGCCAGCTCCCGCGGGGGCCAAGGGGAGACCCAGTACTTC | CASSRGGQGETQYF
TRBD1 | NA | TRBJ1-1 | TRBV5-6 | TGTGCCAGCATCCTAAACAGGGGTAGAACTGAAGCTTTCTTT | CASILNRGRTEAFF
NA | NA | TRBJ2-7 | TRBV5-1 | TGCGCCAGCTACGACAGCCTTAGCTCCTACGAGCAGTACTTC | CASYDSLSSYEQYF
TRBD1 | few | TRBJ1-1 | TRBV7-2 | TGTGCCAGCAGCTCCCAGACAGGGCCTGAAGCTTTCTTT | CASSSQTGPEAFF
NA | NA | TRBJ1-5 | TRBV19 | TGTGCCAGTAGGCCGAGGGGGGGCCACAATCAGCCCCAGCATTTT | CASRPRGGHNQPQHF
TRBD2 | NA | TRBJ2-1 | TRBV5-1 | TGCGCCAGCTCTTATAAACCCACTACTAGCGGATCCTACAATGAGCAGTTCTTC | CASSYKPTTSGSYNEQFF
NA | once | TRBJ1-1 | TRBV6-5 | TGTGCCAGCAGTAAGGGGACGGGAAACACTGAAGCTTTCTTT | CASSKGTGNTEAFF
TRBD1 | NA | TRBJ1-4 | TRBV19 | TGTGCCAGTACCCTCGACAGGGGAAATGAAAAACTGTTTTTT | CASTLDRGNEKLFF
NA | NA | TRBJ2-3 | TRBV19 | TGTGCCAGTAGTAATGGGGGCGTCATGGGAGATACGCAGTATTTT | CASSNGGVMGDTQYF
NA | NA | TRBJ1-6 | TRBV5-1 | TGCGCCAGCAGCTTGGAAGTAAGAAGTAGGGACGGTTCACCCCTCCACTTT | CASSLEVRSRDGSPLHF
NA | NA | TRBJ1-6 | TRBV5-1 | TGCGCCAGCAGCCCCCTGAATGGGAATTCACCCCTCCACTTT | CASSPLNGNSPLHF
TRBD1 | NA | TRBJ1-4 | TRBV27 | TGTGCCAGCAGTTTGACAGGGATGGATGAAAAACTGTTTTTT | CASSLTGMDEKLFF
NA | NA | TRBJ1-5 | TRBV7-9 | TGTGCCAGCAGCGCAGGGGTTAGTCAGCCCCAGCATTTT | CASSAGVSQPQHF
TRBD1 | NA | TRBJ1-1 | TRBV7-9 | TGTGCCAGCAGCCCAACCGGGACAGATATTAACACTGAAGCTTTCTTT | CASSPTGTDINTEAFF
NA | NA | TRBJ1-2 | TRBV20-1 | TGCAGTGCCAGTGAGACAGCCAGCTACACCTTC | CSASETASYTF
TRBD1 | NA | TRBJ1-5 | TRBV19 | TGTGCCAGTAGTGACGGGGACAGGGGCAATCAGCCCCAGCATTTT | CASSDGDRGNQPQHF